This T cell receptor (beta chain) appears in the sequencing data of a study of cytomegalovirus exposure and HLA in healthy donors. The study, taken as a whole, reports: In a later analysis, around 18,000 TCR beta sequences were associated with HLA alleles at 0.05 false discovery rate. It emerged from a later analysis that several of the most significant clusters appeared to be linked to common viral pathogens. Across donors, sequencing depth was assumed by presence/absence analyses to be roughly uniform. In a later analysis, across HLA loci, associated TCR counts were highest for DRB1, lowest for HLA-C.

Per germline, CDR1 MNHEY and CDR2 SVGAGI. CDR3 length: 13 amino acids. V shed 8 bases and J 6 bases; nucleotides not matched to a gene: 10. PCR primers comprised 60 Vbeta and 13 Jbeta primers. Generated by immunoSEQ multiplex PCR, the TCRdb table keeps only in-frame clones and is missing some. The sample has some 200,000 clones; approximately 82% are singletons. With respect to this clone: The antigen is not known.

This rearrangement joins TRBV6-5 to TRBJ2-7; 7 nucleotides align to TRBD1. The sample consisted of PBMCs. The clonotype comes from a young man in good health and CMV-seronegative. The CDR3 nucleotides are TGTGCCAGCCGACGACAGGGAAGGGGCGAGCAGTACTTC. Encoded protein: CASRRQGRGEQYF.